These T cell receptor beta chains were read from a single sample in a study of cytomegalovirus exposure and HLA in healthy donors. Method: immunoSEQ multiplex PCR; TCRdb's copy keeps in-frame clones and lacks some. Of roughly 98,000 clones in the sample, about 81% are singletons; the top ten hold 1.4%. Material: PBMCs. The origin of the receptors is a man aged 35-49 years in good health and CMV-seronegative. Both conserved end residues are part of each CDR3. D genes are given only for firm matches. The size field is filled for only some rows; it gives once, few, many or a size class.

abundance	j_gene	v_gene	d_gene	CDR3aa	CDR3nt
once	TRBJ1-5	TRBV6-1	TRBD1	CASSEPSGGQPQHF	TGTGCCAGCAGTGAGCCATCAGGGGGTCAGCCCCAGCATTTT
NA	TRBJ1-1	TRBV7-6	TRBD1	CASSSSPGGQVGEAFF	TGTGCCAGCAGCTCCAGTCCGGGCGGACAGGTTGGCGAAGCTTTCTTT
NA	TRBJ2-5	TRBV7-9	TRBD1	CASIKQGAETQYF	TGTGCCAGCATCAAGCAGGGGGCAGAGACCCAGTACTTC
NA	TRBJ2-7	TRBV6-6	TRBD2	CASRTQSGRAYEQYF	TGTGCCAGCAGAACCCAGTCGGGGAGGGCCTACGAGCAGTACTTC
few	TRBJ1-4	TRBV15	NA	CATETRPNEKLFF	TGTGCCACCGAGACACGGCCTAATGAAAAACTGTTTTTT
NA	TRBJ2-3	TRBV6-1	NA	CASSGATSTDTQYF	TGTGCCAGCAGTGGGGCCACTAGCACAGATACGCAGTATTTT
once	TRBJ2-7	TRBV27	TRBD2	CASSLSLAETEQYF	TGTGCCAGCAGTTTAAGTCTAGCGGAAACTGAGCAGTACTTC
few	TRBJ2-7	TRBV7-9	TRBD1	CSSSLGGGQATTVQYF	TGTTCCAGCAGCTTAGGAGGGGGACAGGCTACGACCGTGCAGTACTTC
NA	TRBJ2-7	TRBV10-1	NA	CASSVTQAYEQYF	TGCGCCAGCAGTGTTACCCAGGCATACGAGCAGTACTTC
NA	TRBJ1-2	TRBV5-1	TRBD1	CASSLTGDNGYTF	TGCGCCAGCAGCTTGACAGGGGATAATGGCTACACCTTC
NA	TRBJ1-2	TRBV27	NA	CASSLGAGANYGYTF	TGTGCCAGCAGTTTAGGGGCAGGAGCTAACTATGGCTACACCTTC
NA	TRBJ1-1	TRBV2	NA	CASSGYMNTEAFF	TGTGCCAGCAGTGGTTACATGAACACTGAAGCTTTCTTT
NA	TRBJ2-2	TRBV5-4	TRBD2	CASSPSGGATGGELFF	TGTGCCAGCAGCCCGAGCGGGGGGGCCACAGGCGGGGAGCTGTTTTTT
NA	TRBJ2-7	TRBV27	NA	CASIGGDYEQHF	TGTGCCAGCATAGGGGGAGACTACGAGCAGCACTTC
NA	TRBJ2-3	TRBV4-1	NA	CASSRGSVLDTQYF	TGCGCCAGCAGCAGGGGGAGCGTTTTAGATACGCAGTATTTT
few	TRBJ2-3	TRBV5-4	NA	CASSFVPLASDTQYF	TGTGCCAGCAGCTTCGTCCCGCTAGCCTCAGATACGCAGTATTTT
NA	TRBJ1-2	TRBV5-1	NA	CASSYWGRGPGYTF	TGCGCCAGCAGCTATTGGGGGCGCGGCCCAGGCTACACCTTC
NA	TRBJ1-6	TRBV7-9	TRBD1	CASSADRGVSPLHF	TGTGCCAGCAGCGCCGACAGGGGTGTTTCACCCCTCCACTTT
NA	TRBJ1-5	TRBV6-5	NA	CASSYSGGNNQPQHF	TGTGCCAGCAGTTACTCAGGAGGGAACAATCAGCCCCAGCATTTT
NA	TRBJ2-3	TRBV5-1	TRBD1	CASSGGQGGTDTQYF	TGCGCCAGCAGCGGCGGACAGGGCGGCACAGATACGCAGTATTTT
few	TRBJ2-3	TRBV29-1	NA	CSVERGLADTQYF	TGCAGCGTTGAGCGGGGGCTGGCAGATACGCAGTATTTT
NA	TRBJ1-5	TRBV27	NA	CASSLRAGREQPQHF	TGTGCCAGCAGTCTCCGGGCGGGTAGGGAACAGCCCCAGCATTTT
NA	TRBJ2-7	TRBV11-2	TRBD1	CASSSNRGRYEQYF	TGTGCCAGCAGCTCAAACAGGGGGCGCTACGAGCAGTACTTC
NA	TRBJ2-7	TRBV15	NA	CATNKEDRSSEQYF	TGTGCCACCAACAAGGAGGACAGATCCAGCGAGCAGTACTTC
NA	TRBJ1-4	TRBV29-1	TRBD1	CSVGDRTEKLFF	TGCAGCGTGGGGGACAGAACAGAAAAACTGTTTTTT
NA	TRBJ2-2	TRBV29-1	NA	CSVARRVGTGELFF	TGCAGCGTTGCGCGGCGGGTGGGGACCGGGGAGCTGTTTTTT
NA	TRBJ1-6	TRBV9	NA	CASSPGRSYNSPLHF	TGTGCCAGCAGCCCTGGTAGATCCTATAATTCACCCCTCCACTTT
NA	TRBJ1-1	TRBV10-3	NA	CAISENRNTEAFF	TGTGCCATCAGTGAGAACAGGAACACTGAAGCTTTCTTT
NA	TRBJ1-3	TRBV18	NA	CASSPGTGTGNTIYF	TGTGCCAGCTCACCTGGGACTGGGACTGGAAACACCATATATTTT
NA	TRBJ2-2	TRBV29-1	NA	CSVVGPGLAGELFF	TGCAGCGTTGTCGGGCCAGGGCTGGCCGGGGAGCTGTTTTTT
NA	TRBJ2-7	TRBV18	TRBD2	CASSLERGDYEQYF	TGTGCCAGCTCCCTCGAGCGGGGCGACTACGAGCAGTACTTC
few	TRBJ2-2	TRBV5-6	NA	CASSLVGPGELFF	TGTGCCAGCAGCTTGGTTGGGCCCGGGGAGCTGTTTTTT
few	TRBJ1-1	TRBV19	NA	CASSNTGSTEAFF	TGTGCCAGTAGTAATACAGGGTCCACTGAAGCTTTCTTT
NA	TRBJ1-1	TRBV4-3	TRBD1	CASSQADRTNTEAFF	TGCGCCAGCAGCCAAGCGGACAGGACGAACACTGAAGCTTTCTTT
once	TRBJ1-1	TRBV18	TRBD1	CASSPLSGQGSPAFF	TGTGCCAGCTCACCACTATCGGGACAGGGGAGTCCGGCTTTCTTT
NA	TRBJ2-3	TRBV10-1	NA	CASSDTGSDTQYF	TGCGCCAGCAGTGACACAGGGTCGGATACGCAGTATTTT
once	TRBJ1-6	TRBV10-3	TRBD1	CAISRYEKGQESSYNSPLHF	TGTGCCATCAGTCGGTATGAGAAGGGACAGGAGAGCTCCTATAATTCACCCCTCCACTTT
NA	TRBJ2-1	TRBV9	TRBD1	CASSVGPDRDNEQFF	TGTGCCAGCAGCGTCGGGCCGGACAGGGACAATGAGCAGTTCTTC
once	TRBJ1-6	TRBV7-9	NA	CASSFTGSYNSPLHF	TGTGCCAGCAGCTTCACAGGCTCCTATAATTCACCCCTCCACTTT
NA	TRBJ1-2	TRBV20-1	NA	CSASGGLGYTF	TGCAGTGCTAGTGGAGGGCTTGGCTACACCTTC
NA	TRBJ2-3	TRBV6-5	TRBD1	CASSRTGSTDTQYF	TGTGCCAGCAGTAGGACAGGGTCAACAGATACGCAGTATTTT
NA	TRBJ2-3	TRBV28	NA	CPGHRTDTQYF	TGTCCGGGACACCGCACAGATACGCAGTATTTT
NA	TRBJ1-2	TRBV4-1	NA	CASSQGEGRSSYGYTF	TGCGCCAGCAGCCAAGGGGAGGGTCGGAGTAGCTATGGCTACACCTTC
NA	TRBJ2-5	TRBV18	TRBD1	CASSPLGTGVETQYF	TGTGCCAGCTCTCCGCTCGGGACAGGGGTGGAGACCCAGTACTTC
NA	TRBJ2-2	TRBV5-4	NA	CASSKEGPGELFF	TGTGCCAGCAGTAAGGAGGGCCCCGGGGAGCTGTTTTTT
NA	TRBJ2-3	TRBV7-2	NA	CASSQWTASTDTQYF	TGTGCCAGCAGCCAATGGACAGCTAGCACAGATACGCAGTATTTT
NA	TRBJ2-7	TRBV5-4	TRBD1	CASSTGTGIFDEQYF	TGTGCCAGCAGCACGGGGACAGGGATTTTCGACGAGCAGTACTTC
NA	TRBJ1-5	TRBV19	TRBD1	CASSNPRWTGGGFNQPQHF	TGTGCCAGTAGTAACCCCCGATGGACAGGGGGCGGATTTAATCAGCCCCAGCATTTT
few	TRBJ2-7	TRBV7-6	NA	CASSPAQTFYEQYF	TGTGCCAGCAGCCCCGCACAGACCTTCTACGAGCAGTACTTC
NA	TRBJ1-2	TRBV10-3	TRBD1	CAIRRQGADGYTF	TGTGCCATCAGACGACAGGGGGCAGATGGCTACACCTTC
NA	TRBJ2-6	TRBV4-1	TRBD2	CASSLYLAGGPGANVLTF	TGCGCCAGCAGCCTCTATCTAGCGGGGGGGCCTGGGGCCAACGTCCTGACTTTC
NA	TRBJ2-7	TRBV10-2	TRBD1	CAAKKGQGAYEQYF	TGCGCCGCAAAGAAGGGACAGGGAGCCTACGAGCAGTACTTC
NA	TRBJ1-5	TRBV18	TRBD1	CASSPFGQGAEQPQHF	TGTGCCAGCTCACCATTCGGACAGGGGGCCGAGCAGCCCCAGCATTTT
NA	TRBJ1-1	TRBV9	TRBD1	CASSDGTGGRTEAFF	TGTGCCAGCAGCGACGGGACAGGGGGGAGAACTGAAGCTTTCTTT
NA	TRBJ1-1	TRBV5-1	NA	CASSSGVGRMNTEAFF	TGCGCCAGCAGCTCAGGGGTCGGCAGGATGAACACTGAAGCTTTCTTT
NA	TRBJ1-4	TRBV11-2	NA	CASSRNRQTNEKLFF	TGTGCCAGCAGCCGCAATCGACAGACCAATGAAAAACTGTTTTTT
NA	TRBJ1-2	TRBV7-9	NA	CSSSADSYGYTF	TGTTCCAGCAGCGCCGACAGCTATGGCTACACCTTC
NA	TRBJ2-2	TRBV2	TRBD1	CASRGGANTGELFF	TGTGCCAGCAGAGGGGGCGCGAACACCGGGGAGCTGTTTTTT
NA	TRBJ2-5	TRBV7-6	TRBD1	CASSLGTGTGAETQYF	TGTGCCAGCAGCTTAGGTACCGGGACAGGGGCAGAGACCCAGTACTTC
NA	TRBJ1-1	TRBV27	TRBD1	CASSLRDRNTEAFF	TGTGCCAGCAGTTTGCGGGACAGAAACACTGAAGCTTTCTTT